The TCR beta chain described here comes from a study of response to subunit inactivated influenza vaccine. The study's findings and limits: Authors suggested seasonal influenza vaccinations each recruit few new T cells.

The CDR3 extends over 15 amino acids. CDR1 and CDR2 from the germline V gene are LGHNA and YSLEER. The V and J ends lost 0 bases and 5 bases respectively, with 13 bases between them. Concerning this clonotype itself: No antigen is known for it.

TCRdb re-analysed the RT-PCR reads in MiXCR, keeping a single row per CDR3 protein. The sample has around 470,000 distinct CDR3 sequences; about 7.2% are singletons. This receptor was obtained from a man between 45 and 75 years old who received an inactivated influenza vaccine. The rearrangement links TRBV4-3 to TRBJ2-5, with D tentatively TRBD1 (5 bases). Material: PBMCs from blood, obtained roughly 24 months after vaccination. CDR3 amino acids: CASSQELGLWETQYF. The DNA for the CDR3 is TGCGCCAGCAGCCAAGAGCTGGGGCTATGGGAGACCCAGTACTTC.